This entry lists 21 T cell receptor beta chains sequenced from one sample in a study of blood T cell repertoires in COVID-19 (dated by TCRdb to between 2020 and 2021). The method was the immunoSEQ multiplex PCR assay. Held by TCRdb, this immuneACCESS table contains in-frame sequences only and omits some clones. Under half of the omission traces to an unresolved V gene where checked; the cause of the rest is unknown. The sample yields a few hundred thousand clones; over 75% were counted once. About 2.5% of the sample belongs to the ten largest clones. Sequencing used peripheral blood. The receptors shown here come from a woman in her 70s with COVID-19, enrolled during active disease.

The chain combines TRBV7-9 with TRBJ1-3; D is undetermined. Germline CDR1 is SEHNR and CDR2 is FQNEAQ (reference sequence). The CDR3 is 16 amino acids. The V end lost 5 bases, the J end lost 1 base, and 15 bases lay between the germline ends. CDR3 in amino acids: CASSRRLGSSGNTIYF. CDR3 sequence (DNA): TGTGCCAGCAGCCGACGCCTCGGGTCGTCTGGAAACACCATATATTTT. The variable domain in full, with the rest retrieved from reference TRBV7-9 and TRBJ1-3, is DTGVSQNPRHKITKRGQNVTFRCDPISEHNRLYWYRQTLGQGPEFLTYFQNEAQLEKSRLLSDRFSAERPKGSFSTLEIQRTEQGDSAMYLCASSRRLGSSGNTIYFGEGSWLTVV.

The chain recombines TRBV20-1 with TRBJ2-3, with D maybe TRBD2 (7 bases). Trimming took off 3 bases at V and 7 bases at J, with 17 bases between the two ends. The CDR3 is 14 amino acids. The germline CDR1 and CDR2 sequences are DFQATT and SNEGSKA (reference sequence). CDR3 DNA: TGCAGTGCTAGTAGTGGGGGGGCCAGATATACGCAGTATTTT. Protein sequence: CSASSGGARYTQYF.

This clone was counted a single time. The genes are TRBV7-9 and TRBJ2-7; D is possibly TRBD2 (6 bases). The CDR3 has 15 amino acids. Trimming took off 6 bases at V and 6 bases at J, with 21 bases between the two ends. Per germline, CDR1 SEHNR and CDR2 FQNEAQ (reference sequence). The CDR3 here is CASRVWVADGSEQYF. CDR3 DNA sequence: TGTGCCAGCAGGGTTTGGGTAGCGGATGGAAGCGAGCAGTACTTC.

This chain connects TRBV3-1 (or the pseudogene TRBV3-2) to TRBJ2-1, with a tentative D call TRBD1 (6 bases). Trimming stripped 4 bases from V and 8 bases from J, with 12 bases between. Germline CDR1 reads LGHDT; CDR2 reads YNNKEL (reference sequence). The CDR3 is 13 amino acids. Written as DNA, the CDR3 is TGTGCCAGCAGCCGAAACAGGGTTGATGAGCAGTTCTTC. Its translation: CASSRNRVDEQFF.

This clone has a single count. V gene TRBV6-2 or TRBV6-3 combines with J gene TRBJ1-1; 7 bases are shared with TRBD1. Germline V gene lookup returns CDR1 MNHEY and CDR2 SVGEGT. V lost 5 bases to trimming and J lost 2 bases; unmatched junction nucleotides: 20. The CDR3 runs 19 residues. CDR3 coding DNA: TGTGCCAGCAGTCCCGCCCCGGGACAGCCAACAATCACTAACACTGAAGCTTTCTTT. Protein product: CASSPAPGQPTITNTEAFF.

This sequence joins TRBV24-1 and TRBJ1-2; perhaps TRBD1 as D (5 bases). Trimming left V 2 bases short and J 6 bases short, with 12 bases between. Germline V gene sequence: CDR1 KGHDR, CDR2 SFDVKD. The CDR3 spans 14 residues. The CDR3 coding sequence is TGTGCCACCAGTGATTCAGCGGGGACCGATGGCTACACCTTC. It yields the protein CATSDSAGTDGYTF.

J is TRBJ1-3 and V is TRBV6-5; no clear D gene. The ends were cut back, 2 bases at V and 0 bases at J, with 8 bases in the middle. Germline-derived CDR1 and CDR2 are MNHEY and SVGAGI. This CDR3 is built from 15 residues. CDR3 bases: TGTGCCAGCAGTTACACCTCAGGCTCTGGAAACACCATATATTTT. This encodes CASSYTSGSGNTIYF.

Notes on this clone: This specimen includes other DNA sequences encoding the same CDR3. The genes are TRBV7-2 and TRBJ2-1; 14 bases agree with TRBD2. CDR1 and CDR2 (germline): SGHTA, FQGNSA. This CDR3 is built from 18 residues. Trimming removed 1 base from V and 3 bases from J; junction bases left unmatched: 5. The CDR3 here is CASSLDRGTSGGYNEQFF. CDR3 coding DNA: TGTGCCAGCAGCTTAGACCGAGGGACTAGCGGGGGCTACAATGAGCAGTTCTTC.

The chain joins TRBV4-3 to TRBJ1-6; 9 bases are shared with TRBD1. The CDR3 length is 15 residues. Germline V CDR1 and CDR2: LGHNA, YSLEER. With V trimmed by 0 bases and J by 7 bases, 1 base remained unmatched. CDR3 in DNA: TGCGCCAGCAGCCAAGATGGGACAGGGAATTCACCCCTCCACTTT. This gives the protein CASSQDGTGNSPLHF.

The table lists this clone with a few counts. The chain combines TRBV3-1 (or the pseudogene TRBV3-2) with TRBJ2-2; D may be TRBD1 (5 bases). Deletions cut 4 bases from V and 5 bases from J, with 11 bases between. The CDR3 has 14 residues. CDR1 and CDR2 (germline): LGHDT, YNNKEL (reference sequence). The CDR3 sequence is CASSPRVRTGELFF. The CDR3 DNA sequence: TGTGCCAGCAGCCCCAGGGTTAGGACCGGGGAGCTGTTTTTT.

The CDR3 loop reads CASSIEKQGYAEAFF. In DNA, the CDR3 is TGTGCCAGTAGTATAGAGAAACAGGGGTACGCTGAAGCTTTCTTT. V gene TRBV19 combines with J gene TRBJ1-1, with 7 nucleotides matching TRBD1. Germline values: CDR1 LNHDA, CDR2 SQIVND (reference sequence). Unmatched junction bases numbered 7, after V lost 0 bases and J lost 6 bases. The CDR3 loop spans 15 amino acids.

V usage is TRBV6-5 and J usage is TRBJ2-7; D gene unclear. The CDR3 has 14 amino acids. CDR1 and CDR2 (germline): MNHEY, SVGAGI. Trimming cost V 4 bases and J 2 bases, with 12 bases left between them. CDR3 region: CASSSEMVTYEQYF. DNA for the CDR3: TGTGCCAGCAGTTCCGAGATGGTTACCTACGAGCAGTACTTC.

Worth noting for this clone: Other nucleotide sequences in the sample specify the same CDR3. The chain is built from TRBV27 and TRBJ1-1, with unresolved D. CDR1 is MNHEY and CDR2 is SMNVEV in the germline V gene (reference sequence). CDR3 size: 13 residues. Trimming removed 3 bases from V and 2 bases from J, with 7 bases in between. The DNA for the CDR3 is TGTGCCAGCAGTTTCCGCGGTAACACTGAAGCTTTCTTT. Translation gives CASSFRGNTEAFF.

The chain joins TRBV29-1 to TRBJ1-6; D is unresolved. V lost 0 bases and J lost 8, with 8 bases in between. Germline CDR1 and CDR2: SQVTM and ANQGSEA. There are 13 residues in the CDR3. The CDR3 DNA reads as TGCAGCGTTGAAGAAAACCCGGATTCACCCCTCCACTTT. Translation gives CSVEENPDSPLHF.

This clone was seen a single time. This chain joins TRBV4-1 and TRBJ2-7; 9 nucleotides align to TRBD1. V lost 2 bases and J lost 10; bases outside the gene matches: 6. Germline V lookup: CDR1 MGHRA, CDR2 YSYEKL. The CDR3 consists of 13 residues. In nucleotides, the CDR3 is TGCGCCAGCAGCCAAAATGGGGACAGGGATCAGTACTTC. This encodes CASSQNGDRDQYF.

The CDR3 reads CATSDSKGLSYNEQFF. For the CDR3, the DNA is TGTGCCACCAGTGATTCAAAGGGACTGTCATACAATGAGCAGTTCTTC. V and J are TRBV24-1 and TRBJ2-1, with D possibly matching TRBD2 (6 bases). The CDR3 contains 16 residues. Germline V gene lookup returns CDR1 KGHDR and CDR2 SFDVKD. V was cut by 2 bases and J by 4 bases, with 14 bases left in between.

The CDR3 DNA reads TGTGCCAGTAGTATAGACGACAGCTCGAATCAGCCCCAGCATTTT. Translation: CASSIDDSSNQPQHF. The chain combines TRBV19 with TRBJ1-5; a weak D match, TRBD1 (5 bases). The length of the CDR3 is 15 residues. CDR1 and CDR2 from the germline V gene are LNHDA and SQIVND (reference sequence). V was clipped by 0 bases and J by 4 bases, with 10 bases between them.

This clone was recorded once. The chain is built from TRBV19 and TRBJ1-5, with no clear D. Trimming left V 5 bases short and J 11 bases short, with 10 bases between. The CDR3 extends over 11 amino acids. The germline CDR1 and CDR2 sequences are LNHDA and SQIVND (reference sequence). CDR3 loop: CASSGDMAQHF. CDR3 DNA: TGTGCCAGTAGTGGCGACATGGCCCAGCATTTT. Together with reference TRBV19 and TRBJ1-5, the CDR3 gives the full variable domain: DGGITQSPKYLFRKEGQNVTLSCEQNLNHDAMYWYRQDPGQGLRLIYYSQIVNDFQKGDIAEGYSVSREKKESFPLTVTSAQKNPTAFYLCASSGDMAQHFGDGTRLSIL.

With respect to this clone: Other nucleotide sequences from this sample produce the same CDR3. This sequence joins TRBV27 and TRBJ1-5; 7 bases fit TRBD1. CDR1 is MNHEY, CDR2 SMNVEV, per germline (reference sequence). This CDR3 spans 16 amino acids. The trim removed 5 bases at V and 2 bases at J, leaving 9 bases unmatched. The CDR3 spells CASSPQGGLGNQPQHF. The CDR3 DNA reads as TGTGCCAGCAGTCCGCAGGGGGGTCTGGGCAATCAGCCCCAGCATTTT.

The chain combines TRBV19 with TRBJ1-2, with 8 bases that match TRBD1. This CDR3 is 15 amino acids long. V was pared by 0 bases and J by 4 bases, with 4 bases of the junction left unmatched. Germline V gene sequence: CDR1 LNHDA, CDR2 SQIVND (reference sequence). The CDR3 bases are TGTGCCAGTAGTATAGACGGACAGGGCCGCTATGGCTACACCTTC. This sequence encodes CASSIDGQGRYGYTF.

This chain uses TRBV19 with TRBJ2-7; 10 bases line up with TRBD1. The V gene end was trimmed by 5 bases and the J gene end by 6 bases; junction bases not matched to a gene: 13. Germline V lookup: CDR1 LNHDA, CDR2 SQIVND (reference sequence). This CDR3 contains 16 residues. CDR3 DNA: TGTGCCAGTAGTCCCACGCGGGACAGGGGTTGGAGCGAGCAGTACTTC. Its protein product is CASSPTRDRGWSEQYF.